The 20 T cell receptor beta chains in this list originate from one sample, sequenced in a study of cytomegalovirus exposure and HLA in healthy donors. Primers: 60 Vbeta forward and 13 Jbeta reverse. Measured with immunoSEQ multiplex PCR; TCRdb has only the in-frame clones, and not every one. In the table there are about 120,000 clones, less than 85% of which are singletons. Sequencing was performed on PBMCs. These TCRs come from a middle-aged woman in good health and CMV-seronegative.

The DNA of the CDR3 is TGTGCCAGCAGCCCGGGGGGGGACAGGGGGTCTGAAGCTTTCTTT. Translation: CASSPGGDRGSEAFF. The rearrangement joins TRBV7-2 to TRBJ1-1; 11 nucleotides match TRBD1. Looked up from germline, CDR1 is SGHTA and CDR2 is FQGNSA. This CDR3 has 15 residues. Germline trimming cut 5 bases from V and 6 bases from J; bases unmatched to any gene: 8.

V usage is TRBV28 and J usage is TRBJ1-1; possible D gene TRBD1, 5 bases. The CDR3 is 15 residues long. Trimming took 5 bases from V and 6 from J, leaving 19 bases between them. The germline gives CDR1 MDHEN, CDR2 SYDVKM. The CDR3 here is CASSGGGWGTPEAFF. The CDR3 DNA reads as TGTGCCAGCAGTGGGGGGGGGTGGGGGACCCCTGAAGCTTTCTTT.

The table lists this clone with a few counts. The rearrangement links TRBV7-3 to TRBJ2-7, with D possibly TRBD2 on 6 matching bases. Germline lookup yields CDR1 SGHTA and CDR2 FQGTGA. The V end lost 6 bases, the J end lost 7 bases, and 16 bases lay between the germline ends. The CDR3 is 13 amino acids. CDR3 bases: TGTGCCAGCAGTAATGGGGGGATTGAAGAGCAGTACTTC. This translates into CASSNGGIEEQYF. The variable domain in full, completed from reference TRBV7-3 and TRBJ2-7, reads GAGVSQTPSNKVTEKGKYVELRCDPISGHTALYWYRQSLGQGPEFLIYFQGTGAADDSGLPNDRFFAVRPEGSVSTLKIQRTERGDSAVYLCASSNGGIEEQYFGPGTRLTVT.

V and J are TRBV29-1 and TRBJ2-3; 16 positions match TRBD2. The germline CDR1 and CDR2 sequences are SQVTM and ANQGSEA. CDR3 length: 15 amino acids. Unmatched junction bases numbered 4, after V lost 5 bases and J lost 5 bases. The CDR3 sequence: CSVTGTSGGVDTQYF. In nucleotides, the CDR3 is TGCAGCGTTACAGGGACTAGCGGGGGGGTAGATACGCAGTATTTT.

This chain uses TRBV18 with TRBJ1-2; maybe TRBD1 (5 bases). CDR1 KGHSH and CDR2 LQKENI come from the germline V gene. V dropped 0 bases and J dropped 2 bases, with 10 bases sitting between them. The CDR3 is 15 residues long. The CDR3 reads CASSPPQGANYGYTF. In nucleotides, the CDR3 is TGTGCCAGCTCACCACCCCAGGGCGCCAACTATGGCTACACCTTC.

The V and J genes are TRBV4-3 and TRBJ1-2, with a weak D call TRBD1 (6 bases). CDR1 is LGHNA, CDR2 YSLEER, per germline. With 3 bases removed from V and 8 bases from J, the gap between germline ends came to 19 bases. CDR3 length equals 15 residues. The CDR3 is CASSQSDSVTRGYTF. As DNA, the CDR3 is TGCGCCAGCAGCCAGTCGGACAGCGTGACGCGGGGCTACACCTTC.

The DNA of the CDR3 is TGCGCCAGCAGCCAAGAGGGACAGGGTCGGTATGAGCAGTTCTTC. Its translation is CASSQEGQGRYEQFF. J is TRBJ2-1 and V is TRBV4-3; TRBD1 matches 9 bases. This CDR3 comprises 15 residues. CDR1 is LGHNA, CDR2 YSLEER, per germline. V lost 0 bases and J lost 8; bases outside the gene matches: 5.

This chain uses TRBV5-4 with TRBJ1-5; D is perhaps TRBD1 (6 bases). This CDR3 contains 16 residues. Germline lookup yields CDR1 SGHNT and CDR2 YYREEE (reference sequence). V was pared by 1 base and J by 2 bases, with 13 bases between. The CDR3 DNA follows: TGTGCCAGCAGCTTGTGGGGAGCAGGGGGCAATCAGCCCCAGCATTTT. This translates into CASSLWGAGGNQPQHF.

This sequence joins TRBV6-5 and TRBJ1-2, with D unresolved. The V gene lost 0 bases and the J gene lost 2 bases, with 7 bases spanning the gap. Germline CDR1 reads MNHEY; CDR2 reads SVGAGI. CDR3 length: 14 amino acids. CDR3 amino acids: CASSYSPQNYGYTF. CDR3 nucleotides: TGTGCCAGCAGTTACTCTCCACAGAACTATGGCTACACCTTC.

The chain employs TRBV19 and TRBJ2-2, with D tentatively TRBD1 (6 bases). The CDR3 sequence is 14 residues long. The germline V gene has CDR1 LNHDA and CDR2 SQIVND (reference sequence). V dropped 3 bases and J dropped 4 bases, with 9 bases sitting between them. The CDR3 loop reads CASSIARGTGELFF. The CDR3 DNA reads as TGTGCCAGTAGTATTGCCAGGGGCACCGGGGAGCTGTTTTTT.

A few counts support this clone. Written as DNA, the CDR3 is TGTGCCAGCAGCCAAGCTGCCAGGTCAGACTATGGCTACACCTTC. It specifies CASSQAARSDYGYTF. The V gene is TRBV4-2, the J gene TRBJ1-2; the D is unclear. The CDR3 covers 15 residues. V was shortened by 1 base and J by 3 bases, with 12 bases between the two germline ends. Germline CDR1 reads LGHNA; CDR2 reads YNFKEQ.

This sequence joins TRBV13 and TRBJ2-1, with 11 bases that match TRBD2. Germline V CDR1 and CDR2: PRHDT, FYEKMQ (reference sequence). J gave up 5 bases and V 4 bases, and 7 bases lay outside the gene matches. The CDR3 is made up of 16 amino acids. This chain's CDR3 is CASSYYSGGANNEQFF. For the CDR3, the DNA is TGTGCCAGCAGCTACTATAGCGGGGGGGCGAACAATGAGCAGTTCTTC.

V and J are TRBV5-1 and TRBJ1-5; 7 positions match TRBD1. V gave up 4 bases and J gave up 4 bases; unmatched junction bases: 5. CDR1 and CDR2 from the germline V gene are SGHRS and YFSETQ. The CDR3 runs 14 residues. This CDR3 is CASSPGTANQPQHF. The CDR3, as DNA: TGCGCCAGCAGCCCCGGGACAGCTAATCAGCCCCAGCATTTT.

This clone has just a few counts. This chain joins TRBV4-1 and TRBJ2-6, with D possibly being TRBD2 (5 bases). The CDR3 runs 19 residues. The germline V gene has CDR1 MGHRA and CDR2 YSYEKL. V lost 3 bases, J lost 4 bases, and 22 bases lay in between. This chain's CDR3 is CASSQLGGGSGPGANVLTF. CDR3 in DNA: TGCGCCAGCAGCCAGCTGGGTGGCGGGTCAGGACCCGGGGCCAACGTCCTGACTTTC.

This chain uses TRBV5-1 with TRBJ2-3; D is perhaps TRBD2 (5 bases). V shed 0 bases and J shed 1 base, with 6 bases lying between them. This CDR3 has 14 amino acids. Germline V gene data show CDR1 as SGHRS and CDR2 as YFSETQ. The CDR3 bases are TGCGCCAGCAGCTTGGGGGAGCGCACAGATACGCAGTATTTT. Translating gives CASSLGERTDTQYF.

The chain couples TRBV7-9 to TRBJ2-6; D might be TRBD1 (5 bases). V lost 1 base and J 3 bases, leaving 19 bases between the germline ends. Germline CDR1 is SEHNR and CDR2 is FQNEAQ (reference sequence). The CDR3 is 19 residues long. The CDR3 here is CASSLVWGRDGVGANVLTF. CDR3 DNA: TGTGCCAGCAGCTTAGTATGGGGCAGGGATGGTGTTGGGGCCAACGTCCTGACTTTC.

The V call is TRBV5-4, the J call TRBJ1-4; D is uncertain. The CDR3 length is 16 residues. CDR1 and CDR2 from the germline V gene are SGHNT and YYREEE (reference sequence). Trimming stripped 1 base from V and 3 bases from J, with 13 bases between. Written as DNA, the CDR3 is TGTGCCAGCAGCTTGCAATTCGGGGAATCTAATGAAAAACTGTTTTTT. Encoded protein: CASSLQFGESNEKLFF.

The chain is built from TRBV7-8 and TRBJ2-1; D remains unclear. Germline-derived CDR1 and CDR2 are SGHVS and FQNEAQ. CDR3 length equals 12 residues. V dropped 8 bases and J dropped 4 bases, with 9 bases sitting between them. The CDR3, as DNA: TGTGCCAGCGGTAGAGTTTACAATGAGCAGTTCTTC. Protein sequence: CASGRVYNEQFF. Full variable domain (remainder filled in from reference TRBV7-8 and TRBJ2-1): GAGVSQSPRYKVAKRGQDVALRCDPISGHVSLFWYQQALGQGPEFLTYFQNEAQLDKSGLPSDRFFAERPEGSVSTLKIQRTQQEDSAVYLCASGRVYNEQFFGPGTRLTVL.

The chain has TRBV18 and TRBJ2-1, with a tentative D call TRBD1 (6 bases). The V gene lost 0 bases and the J gene lost 1 base, with 13 bases spanning the gap. In germline, CDR1 is KGHSH, CDR2 LQKENI. This CDR3 has 17 residues. The CDR3 sequence is CASSPPSGDKSYNEQFF. The CDR3 nucleotides are TGTGCCAGCTCACCACCTTCCGGGGACAAGTCCTACAATGAGCAGTTCTTC. The full variable domain, with the rest looked up from reference TRBV18 and TRBJ2-1, is NAGVMQNPRHLVRRRGQEARLRCSPMKGHSHVYWYRQLPEEGLKFMVYLQKENIIDESGMPKERFSAEFPKEGPSILRIQQVVRGDSAAYFCASSPPSGDKSYNEQFFGPGTRLTVL.

The sample holds one count of this clone. The chain carries TRBV6-5 and TRBJ2-5, with D perhaps matching TRBD2 (6 bases). The V and J ends lost 9 bases and 5 bases respectively, with 13 bases between them. CDR1 is MNHEY and CDR2 is SVGAGI in the germline V gene. The CDR3 is 12 residues long. CDR3 sequence: CASGGLTETQYF. DNA of the CDR3: TGTGCCAGTGGGGGGTTAACGGAGACCCAGTACTTC.